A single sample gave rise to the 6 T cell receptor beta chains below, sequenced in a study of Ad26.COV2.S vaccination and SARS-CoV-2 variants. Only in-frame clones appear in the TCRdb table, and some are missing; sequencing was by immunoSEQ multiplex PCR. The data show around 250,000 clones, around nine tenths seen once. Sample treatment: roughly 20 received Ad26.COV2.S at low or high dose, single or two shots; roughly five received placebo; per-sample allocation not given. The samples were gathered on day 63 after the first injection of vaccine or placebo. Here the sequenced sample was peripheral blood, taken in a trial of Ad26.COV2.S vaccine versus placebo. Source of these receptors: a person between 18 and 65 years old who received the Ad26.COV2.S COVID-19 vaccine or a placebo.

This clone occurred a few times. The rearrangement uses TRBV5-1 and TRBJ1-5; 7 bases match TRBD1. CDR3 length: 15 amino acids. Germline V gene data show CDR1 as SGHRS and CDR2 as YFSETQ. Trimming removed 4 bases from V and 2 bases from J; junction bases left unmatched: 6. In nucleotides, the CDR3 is TGCGCCAGCAGCACGACAGGGAGTCGCAATCAGCCCCAGCATTTT. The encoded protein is CASSTTGSRNQPQHF.

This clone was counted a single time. CDR3 loop: CASSFRDSHEKLFF. The CDR3 DNA reads TGCGCCAGCAGCTTCCGGGACAGCCATGAAAAACTGTTTTTT. The chain recombines TRBV5-1 with TRBJ1-4; 7 nucleotides agree with TRBD1. CDR3 length equals 14 residues. The V gene end was trimmed by 2 bases and the J gene end by 6 bases; junction bases not matched to a gene: 4. Germline V gene lookup returns CDR1 SGHRS and CDR2 YFSETQ.

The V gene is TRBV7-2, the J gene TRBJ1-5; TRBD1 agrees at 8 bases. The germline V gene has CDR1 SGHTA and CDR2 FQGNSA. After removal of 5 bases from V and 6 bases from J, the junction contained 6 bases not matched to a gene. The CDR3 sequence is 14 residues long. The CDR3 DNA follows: TGTGCCAGCAGCGAACGGGACAGGACTCAGCCCCAGCATTTT. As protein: CASSERDRTQPQHF.

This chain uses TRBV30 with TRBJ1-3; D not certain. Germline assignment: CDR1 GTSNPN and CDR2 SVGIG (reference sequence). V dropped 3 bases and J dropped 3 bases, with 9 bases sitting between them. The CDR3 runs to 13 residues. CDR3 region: CAWSGSRGNTIYF. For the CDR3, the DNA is TGTGCCTGGAGCGGATCTCGTGGAAACACCATATATTTT. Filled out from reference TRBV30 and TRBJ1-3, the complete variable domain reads SQTIHQWPATLVQPVGSPLSLECTVEGTSNPNLYWYRQAAGRGLQLLFYSVGIGQISSEVPQNLSASRPQDRQFILSSKKLLLSDSGFYLCAWSGSRGNTIYFGEGSWLTVV.

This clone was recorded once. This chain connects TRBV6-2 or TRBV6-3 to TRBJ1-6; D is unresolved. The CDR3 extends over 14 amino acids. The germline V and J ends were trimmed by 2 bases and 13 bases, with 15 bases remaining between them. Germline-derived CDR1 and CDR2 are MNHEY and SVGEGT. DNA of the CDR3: TGTGCCAGCAGTTACGAGGTAGAACAGCGGCCCCTCCACTTT. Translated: CASSYEVEQRPLHF.

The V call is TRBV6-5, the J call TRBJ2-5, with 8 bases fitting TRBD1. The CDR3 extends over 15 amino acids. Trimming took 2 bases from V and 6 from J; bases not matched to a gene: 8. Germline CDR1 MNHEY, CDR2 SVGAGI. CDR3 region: CASSYRAGGAQTQYF. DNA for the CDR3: TGTGCCAGCAGTTACCGGGCAGGGGGCGCCCAGACCCAGTACTTC.